One T cell receptor (beta chain) is described in this entry. This clone was found a few times. The clone's antigen remains unknown. No much larger clone is present one base from it, and per-base qualities are unavailable. The data derive from a study of T cell responses to AZD1222 COVID-19 vaccine (dated by TCRdb to 2020 to 2023). Regarding the complete study: TCR sequencing covered 233 trial participants: 200 to 220 given two doses of AZD1222 and approximately 26 given two doses of MenACWY control vaccine. Trial participants were enrolled by age into subgroups of 18-55, 56-69 and 70-plus years, and about 150, 27 and 61 TCR-sequenced participants, respectively, were included in these subgroups.

V loses 3 bases of germline sequence and J loses 2 bases, and the interval between the two ends is 12 bases. The CDR3 measures 15 amino acids from cysteine to phenylalanine. This entry keeps only the CDR3 DNA: 45 bases, framed from base 1. The germline V gene specifies MRHNA as CDR1 and SNTAGT as CDR2. The CDR3 regions of human TCRbeta chains were analyzed by immunosequencing. Processing in the source paper ran as follows. TCRs in the repertoires were matched against a reference library of SARS-CoV-2-specific TCRs that had been generated with the MIRA antigen-specificity platform. Breadth meant the fraction of unique TCRs that were SARS-CoV-2-associated, whereas depth meant the fraction of total T cells that were SARS-CoV-2-associated. Using the MIRA data, each spike-specific TCR was mapped to the spike region that the TCR reacts to and placed in a CD4 or CD8 class. Log10-transformed breadth and depth values were compared by one-way ANOVA with Sidak's multiple comparisons tests. TCRdb's version of the immuneACCESS table is confined to in-frame rearrangements and falls short of the full clone set. An unresolved V gene accounts for under half of the shortfall where checked; the remainder is of unknown origin. That table supplies the V and J calls and clone size; D and trimming were determined from the DNA. The sample records 65,000 to 85,000 clones, more than 70% of which are singletons. The biggest ten clones account for over 8% of the sample.

What the research found in general, with its limitations: A significant rise in spike-specific TCR breadth and depth was observed after two AZD1222 doses relative to day 0 and relative to MenACWY recipients. Epitopes outside the regions mutated in the B.1.351 and B.1.1.7 variants were reportedly recognized by nearly half of the unique spike-specific TCRs. In the small 56-69-year group, the increase in depth fell short of significance, most likely because of low power. Because no samples from the day 14 peak response were available, repertoires could be characterized only after the peak T cell response. Conclusions about previously exposed vaccinees are limited because only 5 or 6 AZD1222 recipients were SARS-CoV-2 seropositive at baseline. Vaccine-associated CD4 TCRs spanned the whole spike protein, with dominant responses in regions 160-218 and 743-854. Most participants were white British and females outnumbered males, and the authors suggested that clonal diversity may have been underestimated.

The time point label for this specimen denotes: about 28 days (+/-7) after the second vaccine dose. In the paper's terms, the treatment or condition label means: meningococcal conjugate vaccine given as trial control. Vaccinee samples came from UK trials COV001 and COV002, including a single-blind randomized controlled phase 2/3 trial of AZD1222 (ChAdOx1 nCoV-19) in healthy adults. For TCRbeta chain sequencing, PBMC samples from trial participants were taken at day 0 and at day 28 after the second dose. This TCR was recovered from an adult who received the MenACWY meningococcal vaccine as a control. The sample in question was peripheral blood, obtained 28 days after the second dose of the MenACWY control vaccine. The V and J genes are TRBV6-4 and TRBJ2-3; a weak D assignment points to TRBD2 (6 bases agree). The DNA is TGTGCCAGCAGTGAGGGGGGAACACACACAGATACGCAGTATTTT. The translation is CASSEGGTHTDTQYF.